This TCR beta chain originates from a study of T cells expressing NK-cell markers. Turning to the study itself: Serological testing identified most of the eight sequenced donors as HCMV-seropositive and one as seronegative.

The CDR3 is 17 residues long. Germline V gene data show CDR1 as MNHEY and CDR2 as SVGEGT. The cDNA for TCR beta came from 5'RACE template switching with UMIs. TCRdb reworked the 5' RACE reads into one entry per CDR3 protein, no DNA. Its clone listing holds 500,000 to 700,000 distinct CDR3 sequences. The sample consisted of blood T cells: a sorted CD56 or NKG2C T cell subset, CD4+ or CD8+ T cells, or bulk PBMC T cells (not recorded which). J is TRBJ1-3 and V is TRBV6-2 or TRBV6-3; without DNA, the TCRdb call of TRBD1 cannot be checked. The sequence was obtained from a man aged 18 to 29 in good health. CDR3: CASIGIPRGESGNTIYF.